The rows below give T cell receptor beta chains drawn from one sample of a study of blood T cell repertoires in COVID-19. TCRdb's copy holds only in-frame clones and misses some; the assay was immunoSEQ multiplex PCR. The sample carries about 91,000 clones, 70% to 90% recorded once. Sequenced sample: peripheral blood. The receptors originated from a man in his 70s with acute or convalescent COVID-19. The CDR3 runs from the conserved cysteine through the conserved F or W. Fields, in order: V gene, J gene, clone size, D gene, CDR3 protein, CDR3 DNA. A D gene is named only where the DNA matches it firmly. The size entry is marked missing in some rows and otherwise reads once, few, many or a size class.

V: TRBV28
J: TRBJ2-7
size: -
D: -
CDR3: CASSSMTLQGGGYEQYF
DNA: TGTGCCAGCAGTTCTATGACGCTCCAGGGGGGTGGTTACGAGCAGTACTTC

V: TRBV5-1
J: TRBJ2-5
size: -
D: -
CDR3: CASSLENGRPETQYF
DNA: TGCGCCAGCAGCTTGGAGAACGGCAGGCCAGAGACCCAGTACTTC

V: TRBV6-5
J: TRBJ1-6
size: -
D: TRBD1
CDR3: CASSGTGGVGSPLHF
DNA: TGTGCCAGCAGCGGGACAGGGGGAGTGGGATCACCCCTCCACTTT

V: TRBV7-2
J: TRBJ1-4
size: many
D: TRBD1
CDR3: CASSHIAGQGSEKLFF
DNA: TGTGCCAGCAGCCACATAGCGGGACAGGGAAGCGAAAAACTGTTTTTT

V: TRBV9
J: TRBJ1-6
size: -
D: TRBD1
CDR3: CASSVGGTAGGSPLHF
DNA: TGTGCCAGCAGCGTAGGGGGGACAGCGGGAGGTTCACCCCTCCACTTT

V: TRBV11-2
J: TRBJ2-5
size: -
D: TRBD2
CDR3: CASSEGPSGGNGETQYF
DNA: TGTGCCAGCAGCGAAGGGCCTAGCGGGGGGAATGGGGAGACCCAGTACTTC

V: TRBV2
J: TRBJ2-3
size: once
D: -
CDR3: CASSEDKPDTQYF
DNA: TGTGCCAGCAGTGAGGACAAACCAGATACGCAGTATTTT

V: TRBV18
J: TRBJ1-1
size: -
D: -
CDR3: CASSGRGPWNTEAFF
DNA: TGTGCCAGCTCAGGCAGGGGACCATGGAACACTGAAGCTTTCTTT

V: TRBV5-1
J: TRBJ2-3
size: -
D: TRBD2
CDR3: CASSLAVLAGGFRVDTQYF
DNA: TGCGCCAGCAGCTTGGCAGTCCTAGCGGGGGGGTTCCGGGTAGATACGCAGTATTTT

V: TRBV28
J: TRBJ2-3
size: once
D: -
CDR3: CASSLQGLGDTQYF
DNA: TGTGCCAGCAGTTTGCAGGGGTTGGGGGATACGCAGTATTTT

V: TRBV19
J: TRBJ2-5
size: -
D: TRBD2
CDR3: CASSIAGVQETQYF
DNA: TGTGCCAGTAGTATCGCGGGGGTCCAAGAGACCCAGTACTTC

V: TRBV5-5
J: TRBJ1-1
size: -
D: TRBD1
CDR3: CASSFTIGTVNTEAFF
DNA: TGTGCCAGCAGCTTTACAATTGGGACAGTGAACACTGAAGCTTTCTTT

V: TRBV7-3
J: TRBJ2-3
size: -
D: TRBD1
CDR3: CASSSSGTGIDTQYF
DNA: TGTGCCAGCAGCTCGTCCGGGACAGGAATAGATACGCAGTATTTT

V: TRBV9
J: TRBJ2-7
size: -
D: TRBD2
CDR3: CASSLFGTSGTYEQYF
DNA: TGTGCCAGCAGCCTTTTTGGGACTAGCGGAACCTACGAGCAGTACTTC